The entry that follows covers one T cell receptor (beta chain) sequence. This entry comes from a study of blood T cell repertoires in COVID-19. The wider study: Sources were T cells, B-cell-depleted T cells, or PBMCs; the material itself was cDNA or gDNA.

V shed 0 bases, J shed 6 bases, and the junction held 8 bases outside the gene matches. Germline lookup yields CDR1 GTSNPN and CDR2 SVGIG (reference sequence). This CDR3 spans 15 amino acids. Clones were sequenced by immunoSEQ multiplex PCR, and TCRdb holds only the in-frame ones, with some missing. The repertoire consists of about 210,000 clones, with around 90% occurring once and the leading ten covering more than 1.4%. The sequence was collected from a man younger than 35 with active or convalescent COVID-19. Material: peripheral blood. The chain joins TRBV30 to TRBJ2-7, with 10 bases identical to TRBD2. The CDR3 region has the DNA TGTGCCTGGAGTGTACTGTCTAGCGGGAGTGGCGAGCAGTACTTC. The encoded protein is CAWSVLSSGSGEQYF.